The 15 T cell receptor beta chains below all came from one sample that was sequenced in a study of T cells in Graves' hyperthyroidism and ophthalmopathy. The source material, RNA transcripts, was used to amplify TCR beta CDR3 regions. The HTBI primer set drove a first-round RT-PCR of the TCR CDR3. MiXCR, run by TCRdb on the multiplex PCR reads, gives a single entry per CDR3 protein. Of about 510,000 distinct CDR3 sequences in the sample, over 45% were seen once. Sequenced sample: peripheral blood or thyroid tissue (not recorded which). Receptors originate from an adult woman with Graves' disease, either hyperthyroidism or ophthalmopathy (not recorded which).

The chain uses TRBV5-1 and TRBJ1-5; D gene unclear. Germline V gene data show CDR1 as SGHRS and CDR2 as YFSETQ. This CDR3 is built from 14 residues. Deletions cut 4 bases from V and 7 bases from J, with 15 bases between. Here the CDR3 reads CASSPDPAGQPQHF. The CDR3 nucleotides read TGCGCCAGCAGCCCGGACCCAGCGGGACAGCCCCAGCATTTT.

Many counts were recorded for this clonotype. The rearrangement uses TRBV7-8 and TRBJ1-4; TRBD1 might be the D (6 bases). Trimming removed 1 base from V and 8 bases from J, with 14 bases in between. Germline loops: CDR1 SGHVS, CDR2 FQNEAQ. The CDR3 is made up of 15 amino acids. The CDR3 protein is CASSLGGAQGEKLFF. CDR3 in DNA: TGTGCCAGCAGCTTAGGGGGGGCCCAAGGGGAAAAACTGTTTTTT.

V gene TRBV9 combines with J gene TRBJ1-1; D gene unclear. Germline assignment: CDR1 SGDLS and CDR2 YYNGEE. The CDR3 spans 16 residues. V was trimmed by 0 bases and J by 5 bases, leaving 17 bases between them. The CDR3 DNA sequence: TGTGCCAGCAGCGTAGCCCCGTCACAGAGTAAAACTGAAGCTTTCTTT. As protein: CASSVAPSQSKTEAFF.

The table lists this clonotype with a few counts. This chain joins TRBV7-6 and TRBJ2-5; D gene unclear. The CDR3 contains 14 residues. CDR1 SGHVS and CDR2 FNYEAQ come from the germline V gene. The V end was cut by 2 bases, the J end by 5 bases, with 12 bases between. The CDR3 nucleotides are TGTGCCAGCAGCTTATCCCTAGGGTGGGAGACCCAGTACTTC. Protein: CASSLSLGWETQYF. Using reference TRBV7-6 and TRBJ2-5 for the parts outside the CDR3, the full variable domain is GAGVSQSPRYKVTKRGQDVALRCDPISGHVSLYWYRQALGQGPEFLTYFNYEAQQDKSGLPNDRFSAERPEGSISTLTIQRTEQRDSAMYRCASSLSLGWETQYFGPGTRLLVL.

V is TRBV10-3 and J is TRBJ1-5, with D unresolved. CDR3 length equals 13 residues. Germline values: CDR1 ENHRY, CDR2 SYGVKD. Deletions cut 6 bases from V and 4 bases from J, with 10 bases between. CDR3 coding DNA: TGTGCCATCAGCCTCGGATGGAATCAGCCCCAGCATTTT. It encodes CAISLGWNQPQHF.

This clonotype came up once. The rearrangement uses TRBV20-1 and TRBJ1-4; 7 bases are a match to TRBD1. The germline gives CDR1 DFQATT, CDR2 SNEGSKA (reference sequence). CDR3 length equals 13 residues. With 3 bases clipped from V and 3 bases from J, the junction kept 1 base outside the gene matches. CDR3 sequence (DNA): TGCAGTGCTAGGGGACAGTCTAATGAAAAACTGTTTTTT. Protein product: CSARGQSNEKLFF.

This clonotype was seen many times. This rearrangement joins TRBV7-2 to TRBJ1-1; 12 bases match TRBD1. Looked up from germline, CDR1 is SGHTA and CDR2 is FQGNSA. The CDR3 sequence is 16 residues long. V gave up 7 bases and J gave up 11 bases; unmatched junction bases: 17. Written as DNA, the CDR3 is TGTGCCAGCACCCGCTCCTGGGACAGGGGGCGGGAAAGGGCTTTCTTT. Residues: CASTRSWDRGRERAFF. Combining the CDR3 with reference TRBV7-2 and TRBJ1-1 gives the whole variable domain GAGVSQSPSNKVTEKGKDVELRCDPISGHTALYWYRQSLGQGLEFLIYFQGNSAPDKSGLPSDRFSAERTGGSVSTLTIQRTQQEDSAVYLCASTRSWDRGRERAFFGQGTRLTVV.

This rearrangement joins TRBV15 to TRBJ2-5, with D possibly matching TRBD2 (5 bases). Per germline, CDR1 LNHNV and CDR2 YYDKDF (reference sequence). The V end lost 1 base, the J end lost 5 bases, and 8 bases lay between the germline ends. CDR3 length equals 13 residues. In DNA form, the CDR3 reads TGTGCCACCAGCAGAGCCCCGGGGGAGACCCAGTACTTC. As protein: CATSRAPGETQYF.

This clonotype was found many times. One base away lies a much larger clone, so this may be a sequencing read error. The rearrangement links TRBV27 to TRBJ1-1; D call uncertain. The length of the CDR3 is 12 residues. Between the trimmed V and J ends, which lost 8 bases and 1 base, there was a span of 8 bases. The germline V gene has CDR1 MNHEY and CDR2 SMNVEV (reference sequence). The CDR3 bases are TGTGCCAGCGGCCGACGGAACACTGAAGCTTTCTTT. This sequence encodes CASGRRNTEAFF.

V is TRBV19 and J is TRBJ2-5, with 10 bases matching TRBD1. The CDR3 runs to 13 residues. Trimming removed 7 bases from V and 7 bases from J; junction bases left unmatched: 6. Germline V gene sequence: CDR1 LNHDA, CDR2 SQIVND (reference sequence). CDR3 residues: CASNDRGQGTQYF. The CDR3 DNA reads TGTGCCAGTAATGACAGGGGGCAGGGGACCCAGTACTTC.

This clonotype showed up many times. CDR3 protein: CSGSSNTEAFF. The CDR3 nucleotides are TGCAGTGGGAGCAGTAACACTGAAGCTTTCTTT. The chain employs TRBV20-1 and TRBJ1-1; unclear D gene. CDR3 length equals 11 residues. The V gene's germline CDR1 is DFQATT and CDR2 SNEGSKA (reference sequence). V was shortened by 7 bases and J by 2 bases, with 8 bases between the two germline ends.

This chain links TRBV10-2 with TRBJ1-1, with a weak D call TRBD1 (5 bases). V dropped 4 bases and J dropped 0 bases, with 24 bases sitting between them. There are 19 residues in the CDR3. Germline CDR1 and CDR2: WSHSY and SAAADI. The CDR3 DNA is TGCGCCAGCAGTGGTCTTGAGGGACGAGCAGGCACCATGAACACTGAAGCTTTCTTT. This gives the protein CASSGLEGRAGTMNTEAFF.

The V and J genes are TRBV20-1 and TRBJ2-7; the D call may be TRBD1 or TRBD2 (5 bases each). V was cut by 0 bases and J by 3 bases, with 12 bases left in between. Germline V gene data show CDR1 as DFQATT and CDR2 as SNEGSKA (reference sequence). The CDR3 extends over 14 amino acids. CDR3 DNA sequence: TGCAGTGCTAGAGATCTCAATGGGGGCTACGAGCAGTACTTC. Its protein product is CSARDLNGGYEQYF.

This clonotype was detected only a few times. The J gene is TRBJ1-5, the V gene TRBV10-3, with D uncertain. Germline assignment: CDR1 ENHRY and CDR2 SYGVKD. The CDR3 covers 14 residues. The V end was cut by 5 bases, the J end by 2 bases, with 10 bases between. CDR3 bases: TGTGCCATCAGTAAGGACTCTCGCAATCAGCCCCAGCATTTT. Translated: CAISKDSRNQPQHF.

Turning to this clonotype: A read error is possible here, since a much larger clone lies one base away. The V and J genes are TRBV11-1 and TRBJ2-2; 9 bases are shared with TRBD2. Germline CDR1 SGHAT, CDR2 FQDESV (reference sequence). Trimming at V came to 4 bases and at J to 7 bases, leaving 10 bases not matched to a gene. This CDR3 has 16 residues. CDR3 loop: CASSSQRGRVGGELFF. In DNA form, the CDR3 reads TGTGCCAGCAGCTCACAGCGCGGGAGGGTTGGCGGGGAGCTGTTTTTT.